These 12 T cell receptor beta chains were all obtained from the same sample, sequenced in a study of T cell changes during pregnancy in multiple sclerosis. Libraries were prepared by immunoSEQ multiplex PCR; TCRdb keeps only in-frame clonotypes and omits some of them. The sample lists more than 55,000 clones; about nine tenths were seen once. Sample: peripheral blood, taken in the second trimester of pregnancy. The receptors were sampled from a female donor with multiple sclerosis, enrolled in a pregnancy study.

The V gene is TRBV19, the J gene TRBJ1-3; D is unclear. Germline lookup yields CDR1 LNHDA and CDR2 SQIVND (reference sequence). Trimming took 3 bases from V and 2 from J, leaving 17 bases between them. CDR3 length equals 17 residues. DNA for the CDR3: TGTGCCAGTAGTATCATGTTGGGCCCGAGCCCTGGAAACACCATATATTTT. Encoded protein: CASSIMLGPSPGNTIYF.

The chain couples TRBV2 to TRBJ1-6; 10 nucleotides line up with TRBD1. The CDR3 runs 16 residues. Germline lookup yields CDR1 SNHLY and CDR2 FYNNEI. The V and J ends lost 6 bases and 0 bases, in that order; junction bases with no gene match: 2. CDR3 sequence (DNA): TGTGCCAGCAGGGGACAGGGGAGCTCCTATAATTCACCCCTCCACTTT. It specifies CASRGQGSSYNSPLHF.

The chain uses TRBV5-1 and TRBJ2-1; D remains ambiguous. The CDR3 consists of 12 residues. Trimming shortened V by 0 bases and J by 6 bases, and 4 bases separated the two germline ends. Germline V gene lookup returns CDR1 SGHRS and CDR2 YFSETQ. Here the CDR3 reads CASSLVSNEQFF. CDR3 nucleotides: TGCGCCAGCAGCTTGGTTAGCAATGAGCAGTTCTTC.

The chain uses TRBV11-2 and TRBJ2-3; a weak D match, TRBD1 (5 bases). The CDR3 is 16 amino acids. The V gene's germline CDR1 is SGHAT and CDR2 FQNNGV. Trimming removed 1 base from V and 2 bases from J, with 13 bases in between. CDR3 amino acids: CASSLGANRFTDTQYF. CDR3 bases: TGTGCCAGCAGCTTAGGTGCAAACAGGTTCACAGATACGCAGTATTTT.

This chain joins TRBV6-5 and TRBJ2-2, with TRBD1 matching 9 bases. Germline V gene sequence: CDR1 MNHEY, CDR2 SVGAGI. CDR3 size: 13 residues. The trim removed 8 bases at V and 6 bases at J, leaving 4 bases unmatched. This CDR3 is CASRDRDPGELFF. The CDR3 DNA reads TGTGCCAGCCGGGACAGGGACCCCGGGGAGCTGTTTTTT.

The V call is TRBV6-5, the J call TRBJ2-5; perhaps TRBD1 as D (6 bases). V lost 8 bases to trimming and J lost 4 bases, with 17 bases between them. The length of the CDR3 is 14 residues. Germline CDR1 and CDR2: MNHEY and SVGAGI. The CDR3: CASAREQGGETQYF. CDR3 sequence (DNA): TGTGCCAGCGCGAGAGAACAGGGTGGAGAGACCCAGTACTTC.

The V gene is TRBV15, the J gene TRBJ1-1; D unresolved. V was shortened by 6 bases and J by 4 bases, with 12 bases between the two germline ends. This CDR3 has 13 residues. The germline CDR1 and CDR2 sequences are LNHNV and YYDKDF (reference sequence). The CDR3 is CATRHTSATEAFF. For the CDR3, the DNA is TGTGCCACCAGGCACACGAGCGCCACTGAAGCTTTCTTT.

The chain combines TRBV5-1 with TRBJ2-3; 11 bases are shared with TRBD2. This CDR3 comprises 15 residues. Germline CDR1 SGHRS, CDR2 YFSETQ. V lost 3 bases to trimming and J lost 4 bases; unmatched junction nucleotides: 4. The CDR3 coding sequence is TGCGCCAGCAGCTCCCTAGCGGGGGGTGCAGATACGCAGTATTTT. Amino acids: CASSSLAGGADTQYF.

A single count supports this clone. The chain has TRBV27 and TRBJ2-1, with a weak D call TRBD1 (5 bases). V was pared by 5 bases and J by 0 bases, with 11 bases between. Germline V gives CDR1 MNHEY, CDR2 SMNVEV (reference sequence). This CDR3 is built from 15 residues. The CDR3 DNA reads as TGTGCCAGCAGTCCAGGGCGGAGCTCCTACAATGAGCAGTTCTTC. This encodes CASSPGRSSYNEQFF.

The chain employs TRBV30 and TRBJ2-3, with 9 bases fitting TRBD1. J was trimmed by 2 bases and V by 0 bases; bases with no gene match: 6. Germline CDR1 GTSNPN, CDR2 SVGIG (reference sequence). The CDR3 runs 16 residues. CDR3 in DNA: TGTGCCTGGAGTGTATGGGGGGACAGGGCCACAGATACGCAGTATTTT. Its translation is CAWSVWGDRATDTQYF.

The CDR3 loop is CASSRRGAEDTQYF. DNA for the CDR3: TGTGCCAGCTCCCGGCGGGGGGCAGAAGATACGCAGTATTTT. This rearrangement joins TRBV18 to TRBJ2-3; TRBD2 aligns across 8 bases. The V gene's germline CDR1 is KGHSH and CDR2 LQKENI. V lost 6 bases and J lost 5; bases outside the gene matches: 7. The CDR3 has 14 amino acids.

The chain uses TRBV5-1 and TRBJ2-1; 10 positions agree with TRBD2. The V gene's germline CDR1 is SGHRS and CDR2 YFSETQ. V trimming: 4 bases; J trimming: 9 bases; junction bases outside the gene matches: 13. CDR3 length equals 16 residues. CDR3 residues: CASSPGVAGGVGEQFF. The CDR3, as DNA: TGCGCCAGCAGCCCGGGGGTAGCGGGGGGCGTGGGTGAGCAGTTCTTC.